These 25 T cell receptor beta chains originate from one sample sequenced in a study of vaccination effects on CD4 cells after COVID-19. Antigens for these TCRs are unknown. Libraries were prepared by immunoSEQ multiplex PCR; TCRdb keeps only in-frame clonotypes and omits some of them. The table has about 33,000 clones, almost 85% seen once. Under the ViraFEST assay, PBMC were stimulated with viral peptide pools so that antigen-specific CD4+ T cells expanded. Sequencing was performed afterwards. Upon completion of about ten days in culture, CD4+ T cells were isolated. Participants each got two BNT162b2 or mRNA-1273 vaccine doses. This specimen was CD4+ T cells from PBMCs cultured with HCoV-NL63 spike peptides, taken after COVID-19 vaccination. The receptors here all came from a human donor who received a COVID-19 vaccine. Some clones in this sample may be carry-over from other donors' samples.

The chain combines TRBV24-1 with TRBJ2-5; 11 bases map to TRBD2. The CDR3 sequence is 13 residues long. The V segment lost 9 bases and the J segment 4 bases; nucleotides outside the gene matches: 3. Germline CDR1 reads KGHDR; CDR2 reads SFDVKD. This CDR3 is CATASGGRETQYF. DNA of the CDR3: TGTGCCACCGCTAGCGGGGGGAGAGAGACCCAGTACTTC.

CDR3 region: CASSLAPGPGPTDTQYF. The CDR3 DNA is TGTGCCAGCAGCTTAGCTCCCGGACCGGGGCCCACAGATACGCAGTATTTT. V is TRBV11-1 and J is TRBJ2-3; either TRBD1 or TRBD2 may supply D (5 bases each). V shed 0 bases and J shed 2 bases, with 15 bases lying between them. This CDR3 is 17 amino acids long. The germline V gene has CDR1 SGHAT and CDR2 FQDESV (reference sequence).

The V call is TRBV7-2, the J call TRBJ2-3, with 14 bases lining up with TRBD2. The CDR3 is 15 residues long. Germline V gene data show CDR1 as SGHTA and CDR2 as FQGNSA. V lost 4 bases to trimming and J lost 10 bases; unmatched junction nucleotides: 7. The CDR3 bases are TGTGCCAGCAGCTCACCGGGGACTAGCGGGGGCGCGCAGTATTTT. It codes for CASSSPGTSGGAQYF.

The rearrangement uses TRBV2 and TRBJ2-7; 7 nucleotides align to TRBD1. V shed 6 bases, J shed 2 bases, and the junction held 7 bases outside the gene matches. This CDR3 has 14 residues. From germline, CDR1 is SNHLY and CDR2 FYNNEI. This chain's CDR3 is CASSPRTGAYEQYV. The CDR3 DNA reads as TGTGCCAGCAGCCCCCGGACAGGCGCCTACGAGCAGTACGTC.

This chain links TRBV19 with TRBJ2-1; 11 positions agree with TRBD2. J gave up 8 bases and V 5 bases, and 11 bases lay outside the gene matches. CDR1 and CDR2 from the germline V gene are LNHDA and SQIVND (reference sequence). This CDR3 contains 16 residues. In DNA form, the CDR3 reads TGTGCCAGTAGTCCCCGACTAGCGGGGTTCGCCGATGAGCAGTTCTTC. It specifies CASSPRLAGFADEQFF.

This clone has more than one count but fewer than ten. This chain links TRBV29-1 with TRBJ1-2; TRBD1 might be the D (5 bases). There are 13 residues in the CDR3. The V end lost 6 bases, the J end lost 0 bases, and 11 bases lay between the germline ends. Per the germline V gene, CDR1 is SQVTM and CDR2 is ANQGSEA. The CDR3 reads CSVGTQANYGYTF. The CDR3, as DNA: TGCAGCGTGGGGACCCAAGCTAACTATGGCTACACCTTC. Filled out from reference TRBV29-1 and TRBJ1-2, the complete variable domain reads SAVISQKPSRDICQRGTSLTIQCQVDSQVTMMFWYRQQPGQSLTLIATANQGSEATYESGFVIDKFPISRPNLTFSTLTVSNMSPEDSSIYLCSVGTQANYGYTFGSGTRLTVV.

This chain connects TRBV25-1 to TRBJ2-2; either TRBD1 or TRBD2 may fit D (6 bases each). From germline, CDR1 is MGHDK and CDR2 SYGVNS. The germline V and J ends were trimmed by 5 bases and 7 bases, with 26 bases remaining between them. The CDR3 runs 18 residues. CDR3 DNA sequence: TGTGCCAGCAGTCCCTTTTTAAACAGGGACGGGGGTAACGGGGAGCTGTTTTTT. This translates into CASSPFLNRDGGNGELFF.

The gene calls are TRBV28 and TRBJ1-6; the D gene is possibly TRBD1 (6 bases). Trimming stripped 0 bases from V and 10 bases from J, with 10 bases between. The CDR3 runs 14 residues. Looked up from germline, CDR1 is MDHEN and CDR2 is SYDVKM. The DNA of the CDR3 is TGTGCCAGCAGTTTATGGGAGGGGGGGTCACCCCTCCACTTT. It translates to CASSLWEGGSPLHF.

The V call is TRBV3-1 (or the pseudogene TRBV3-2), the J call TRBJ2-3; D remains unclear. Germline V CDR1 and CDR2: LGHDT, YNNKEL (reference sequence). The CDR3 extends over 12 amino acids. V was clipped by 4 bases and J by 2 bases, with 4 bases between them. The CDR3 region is CASSLSTDTQYF. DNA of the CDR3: TGTGCCAGCAGCCTTTCCACAGATACGCAGTATTTT.

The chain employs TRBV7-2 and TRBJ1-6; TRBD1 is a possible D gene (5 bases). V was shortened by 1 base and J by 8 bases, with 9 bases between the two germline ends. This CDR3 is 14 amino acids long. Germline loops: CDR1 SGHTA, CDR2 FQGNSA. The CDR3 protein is CASSLGQPDSPLHF. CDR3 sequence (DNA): TGTGCCAGCAGCTTAGGACAGCCCGATTCACCCCTCCACTTT.

Here the CDR3 reads CASSIRDGHQPQHF. The DNA for the CDR3 is TGTGCCAGCAGCATCCGGGACGGTCATCAGCCCCAGCATTTT. The chain uses TRBV6-5 and TRBJ1-5; a possible D gene is TRBD1 (5 bases). Trimming stripped 6 bases from V and 5 bases from J, with 14 bases between. Germline CDR1 is MNHEY and CDR2 is SVGAGI. The CDR3 runs 14 residues.

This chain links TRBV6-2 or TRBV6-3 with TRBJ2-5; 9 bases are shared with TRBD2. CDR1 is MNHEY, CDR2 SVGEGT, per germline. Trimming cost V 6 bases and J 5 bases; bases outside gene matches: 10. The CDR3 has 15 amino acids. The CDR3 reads CASSRVGGGGETQYF. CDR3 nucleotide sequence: TGTGCCAGCAGCCGCGTCGGCGGGGGGGGCGAGACCCAGTACTTC.

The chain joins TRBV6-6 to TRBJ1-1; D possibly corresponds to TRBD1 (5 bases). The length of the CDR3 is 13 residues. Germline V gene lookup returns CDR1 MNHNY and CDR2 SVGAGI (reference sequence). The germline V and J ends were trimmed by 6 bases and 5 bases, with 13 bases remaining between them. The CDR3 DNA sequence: TGTGCCAGCAGGCAGGGCTTGACTACTGAAGCTTTCTTT. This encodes CASRQGLTTEAFF.

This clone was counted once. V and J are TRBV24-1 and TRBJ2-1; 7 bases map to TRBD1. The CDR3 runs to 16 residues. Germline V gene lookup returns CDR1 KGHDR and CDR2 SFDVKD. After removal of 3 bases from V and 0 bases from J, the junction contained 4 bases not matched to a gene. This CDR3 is CATSDIRDSSYNEQFF. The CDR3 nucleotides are TGTGCCACCAGTGATATCCGGGACAGCTCCTACAATGAGCAGTTCTTC.

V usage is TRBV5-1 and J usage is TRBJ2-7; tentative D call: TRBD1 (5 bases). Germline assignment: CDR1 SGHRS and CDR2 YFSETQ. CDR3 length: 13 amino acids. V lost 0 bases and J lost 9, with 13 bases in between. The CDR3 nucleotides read TGCGCCAGCAGCTTGGGGGCATCAGGGTTGCAGTACGTC. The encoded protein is CASSLGASGLQYV.

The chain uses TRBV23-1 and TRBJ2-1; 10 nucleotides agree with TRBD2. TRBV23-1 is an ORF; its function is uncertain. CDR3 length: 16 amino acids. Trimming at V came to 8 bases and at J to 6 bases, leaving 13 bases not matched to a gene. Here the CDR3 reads CASQRGGSSPPNEQFF. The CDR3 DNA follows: TGCGCCAGCCAGCGGGGGGGTAGTAGCCCCCCCAATGAGCAGTTCTTC.

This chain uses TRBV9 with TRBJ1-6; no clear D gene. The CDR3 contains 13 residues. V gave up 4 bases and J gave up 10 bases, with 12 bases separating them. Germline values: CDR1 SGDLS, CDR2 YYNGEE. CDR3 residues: CASSPQVESPLHF. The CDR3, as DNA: TGTGCCAGCAGCCCCCAAGTCGAGTCACCCCTCCACTTT.

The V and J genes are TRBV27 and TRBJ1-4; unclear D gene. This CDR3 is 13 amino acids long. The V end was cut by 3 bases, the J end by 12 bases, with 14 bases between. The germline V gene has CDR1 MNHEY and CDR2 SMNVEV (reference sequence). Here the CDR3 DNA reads TGTGCCAGCAGTTTGGTAGGACGGGCGGAACTGTTTTTT. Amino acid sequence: CASSLVGRAELFF.

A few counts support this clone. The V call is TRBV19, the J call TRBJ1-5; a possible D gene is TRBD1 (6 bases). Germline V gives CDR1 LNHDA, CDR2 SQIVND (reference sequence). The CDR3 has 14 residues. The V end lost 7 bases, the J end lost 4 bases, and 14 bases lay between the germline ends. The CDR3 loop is CASTESTGNQPQHF. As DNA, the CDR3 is TGTGCCAGTACCGAATCGACAGGTAATCAGCCCCAGCATTTT.

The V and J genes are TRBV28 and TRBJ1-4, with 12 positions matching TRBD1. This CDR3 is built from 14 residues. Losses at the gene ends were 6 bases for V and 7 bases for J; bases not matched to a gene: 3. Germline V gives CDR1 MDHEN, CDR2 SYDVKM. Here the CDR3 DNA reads TGTGCCAGCAGGGGGACAGGGGGCATTGAAAAACTGTTTTTT. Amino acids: CASRGTGGIEKLFF.

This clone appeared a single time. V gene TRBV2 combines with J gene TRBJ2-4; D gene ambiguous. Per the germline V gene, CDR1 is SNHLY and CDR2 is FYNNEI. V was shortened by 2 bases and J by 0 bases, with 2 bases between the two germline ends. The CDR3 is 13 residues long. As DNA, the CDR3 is TGTGCCAGCAGTGAATTAGCCAAAAACATTCAGTACTTC. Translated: CASSELAKNIQYF. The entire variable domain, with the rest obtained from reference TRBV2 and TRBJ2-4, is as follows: EPEVTQTPSHQVTQMGQEVILRCVPISNHLYFYWYRQILGQKVEFLVSFYNNEISEKSEIFDDQFSVERPDGSNFTLKIRSTKLEDSAMYFCASSELAKNIQYFGAGTRLSVL.

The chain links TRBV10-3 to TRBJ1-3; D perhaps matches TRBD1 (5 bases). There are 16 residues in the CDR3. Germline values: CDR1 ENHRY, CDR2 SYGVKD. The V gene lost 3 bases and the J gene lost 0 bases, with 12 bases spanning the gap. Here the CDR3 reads CAISDRQGSSGNTIYF. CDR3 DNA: TGTGCCATCAGTGATCGGCAGGGAAGCTCTGGAAACACCATATATTTT.

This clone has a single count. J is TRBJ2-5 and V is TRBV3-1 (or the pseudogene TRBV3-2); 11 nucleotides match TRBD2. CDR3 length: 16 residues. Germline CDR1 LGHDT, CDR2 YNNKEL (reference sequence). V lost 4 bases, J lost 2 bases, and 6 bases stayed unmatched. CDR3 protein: CASSRSLAGGQETQYF. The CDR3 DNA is TGTGCCAGCAGCCGCAGCTTAGCGGGGGGGCAAGAGACCCAGTACTTC.

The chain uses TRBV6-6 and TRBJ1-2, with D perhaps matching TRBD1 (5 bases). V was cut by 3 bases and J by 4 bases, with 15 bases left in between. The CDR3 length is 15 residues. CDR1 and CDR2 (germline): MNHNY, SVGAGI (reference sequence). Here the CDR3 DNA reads TGTGCCAGCAGTTATAAACAGGATTCAGGCTATGGCTACACCTTC. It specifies CASSYKQDSGYGYTF.

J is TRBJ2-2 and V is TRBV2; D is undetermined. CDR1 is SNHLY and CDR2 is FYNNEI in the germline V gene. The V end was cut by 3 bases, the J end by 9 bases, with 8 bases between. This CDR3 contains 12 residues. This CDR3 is CASSETGRELFF. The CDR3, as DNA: TGTGCCAGCAGTGAGACGGGCCGGGAGCTGTTTTTT.